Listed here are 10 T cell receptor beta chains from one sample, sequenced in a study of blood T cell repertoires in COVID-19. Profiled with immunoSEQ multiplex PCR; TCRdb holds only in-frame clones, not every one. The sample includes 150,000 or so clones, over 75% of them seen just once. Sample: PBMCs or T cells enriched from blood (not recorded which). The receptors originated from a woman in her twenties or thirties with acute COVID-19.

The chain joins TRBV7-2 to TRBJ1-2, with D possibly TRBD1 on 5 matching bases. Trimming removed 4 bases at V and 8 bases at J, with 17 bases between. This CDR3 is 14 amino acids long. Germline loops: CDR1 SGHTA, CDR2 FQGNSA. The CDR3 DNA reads TGTGCCAGCAGCTCCTACAACGGGCAGGGCGGCTACACCTTC. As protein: CASSSYNGQGGYTF.

This CDR3 is CSVPEPGHGAFF. The CDR3 coding sequence is TGCAGCGTGCCAGAGCCGGGACATGGGGCTTTCTTT. The chain has TRBV29-1 and TRBJ1-1; D is perhaps TRBD1 (6 bases). V lost 6 bases and J lost 11, with 19 bases in between. This CDR3 spans 12 amino acids. Germline V gene data show CDR1 as SQVTM and CDR2 as ANQGSEA.

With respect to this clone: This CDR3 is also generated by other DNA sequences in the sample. The CDR3 DNA sequence: TGTGCCAGCAGCCCCCTAGGAGGCACTGAAGCTTTCTTT. As protein: CASSPLGGTEAFF. The V call is TRBV27, the J call TRBJ1-1; unclear D gene. V lost 6 bases to trimming and J lost 4 bases, with 12 bases between them. The CDR3 is made up of 13 amino acids. Germline-derived CDR1 and CDR2 are MNHEY and SMNVEV (reference sequence).

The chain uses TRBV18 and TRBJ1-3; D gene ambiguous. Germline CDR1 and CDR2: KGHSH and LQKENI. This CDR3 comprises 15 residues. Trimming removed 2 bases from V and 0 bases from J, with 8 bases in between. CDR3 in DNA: TGTGCCAGCTCACCAGACCGGAGCTCTGGAAACACCATATATTTT. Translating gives CASSPDRSSGNTIYF.

CDR3 loop: CASSRTTRTYEQYF. The CDR3 nucleotides are TGTGCCAGCAGTCGGACTACACGGACCTACGAGCAGTACTTC. V and J are TRBV6-6 and TRBJ2-7; D possibly corresponds to TRBD2 (6 bases). V lost 5 bases, J lost 2 bases, and 13 bases lay in between. Looked up from germline, CDR1 is MNHNY and CDR2 is SVGAGI (reference sequence). The CDR3 is made up of 14 amino acids.

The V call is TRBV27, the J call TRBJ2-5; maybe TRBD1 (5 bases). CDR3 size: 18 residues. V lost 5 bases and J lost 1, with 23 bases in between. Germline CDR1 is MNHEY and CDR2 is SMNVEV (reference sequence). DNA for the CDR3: TGTGCCAGCAGTCCCTTGACCGCGAGGATCACAGGCCAAGAGACCCAGTACTTC. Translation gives CASSPLTARITGQETQYF.

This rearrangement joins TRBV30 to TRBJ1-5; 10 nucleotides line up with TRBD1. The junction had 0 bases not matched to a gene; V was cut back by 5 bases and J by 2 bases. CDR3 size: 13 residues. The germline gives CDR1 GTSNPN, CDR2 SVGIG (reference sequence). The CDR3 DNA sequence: TGTGCCTGGGACAGGGGGCGCAATCAGCCCCAGCATTTT. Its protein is CAWDRGRNQPQHF.

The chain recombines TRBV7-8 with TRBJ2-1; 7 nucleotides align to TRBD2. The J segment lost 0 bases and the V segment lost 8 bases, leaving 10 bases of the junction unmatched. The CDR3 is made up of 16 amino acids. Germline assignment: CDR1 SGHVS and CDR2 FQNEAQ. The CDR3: CASAALASGSYNEQFF. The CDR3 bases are TGTGCCAGCGCCGCCTTGGCTAGCGGCTCCTACAATGAGCAGTTCTTC.

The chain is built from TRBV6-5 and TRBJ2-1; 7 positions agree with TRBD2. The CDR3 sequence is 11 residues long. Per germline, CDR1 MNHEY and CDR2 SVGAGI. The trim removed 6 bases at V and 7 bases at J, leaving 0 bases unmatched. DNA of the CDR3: TGTGCCAGCAGGGGGGGGAATGAGCAGTTCTTC. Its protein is CASRGGNEQFF.

DNA for the CDR3: TGTGCCAGCAGCGGTAGAAGTATGAACACTGAAGCTTTCTTT. The encoded protein is CASSGRSMNTEAFF. This chain connects TRBV7-9 to TRBJ1-1; D uncertain. V was clipped by 5 bases and J by 0 bases, with 10 bases between them. The CDR3 totals 14 residues. CDR1 is SEHNR, CDR2 FQNEAQ, per germline (reference sequence).